This is a list of T cell receptor beta chains from one sample in a study of pediatric ulcerative colitis. Only in-frame clones appear in the TCRdb table, and some are missing; sequencing was by immunoSEQ multiplex PCR. The sample lists about 11,000 clones, approximately 80% seen once, with less than 5% in the top ten. The sequenced sample consisted of gut tissue. These TCRs come from a girl aged 10 to 17 who was a control in a study of pediatric ulcerative colitis. Each CDR3 is given without its conserved first and last residue.

j_gene | v_gene | CDR3aa
TRBJ2-1 | TRBV19 | ASSGVVEQF
. | TRBV5-4 | ASSHRGRAYEQY
TRBJ1-5 | TRBV4-1 | ASSQASNQPQH
TRBJ1-1 | TRBV6-6 | ASSLDSTEAF
TRBJ1-1 | TRBV4-1 | ASSQGQGHWTEAF
TRBJ1-1 | TRBV28 | ASSLRTGGHTEAF
TRBJ1-5 | TRBV27 | ASSLAGTFQPQH
TRBJ1-5 | TRBV27 | ASSSSLTGVNQPQH
TRBJ2-1 | TRBV5-6 | ASSFGEPGSEQF
TRBJ2-5 | TRBV28 | ASSGVTGAGETQY
TRBJ1-3 | TRBV7-9 | ASSFTRGLPGNTIY
TRBJ2-5 | TRBV6-1 | ASSGTGRETQY
TRBJ1-1 | TRBV7-6 | ASSSSRDRGLHTEAF
TRBJ2-7 | TRBV4-1 | ASSPWVGTHSYEQY
TRBJ1-2 | TRBV28 | ASSLGTVYGYT
TRBJ2-5 | TRBV28 | ASLTSSQETQY
TRBJ2-7 | TRBV27 | ASSLSGAGGYEQY
TRBJ2-3 | TRBV9 | ASSLHSGRDGDTQY
TRBJ2-7 | TRBV7-6 | ASSLETGGPYEQY
TRBJ1-1 | TRBV29-1 | SVSYPPGQTNTEAF
TRBJ2-1 | TRBV19 | ASSIRDRELRQF
TRBJ2-3 | TRBV27 | ASSSQVRTDTQY
TRBJ1-6 | TRBV11-2 | ASSLDQSPLH
TRBJ2-7 | TRBV7-9 | ASSLGRSRIYEQY
TRBJ2-1 | TRBV7-9 | ASSLTSGINEQF
TRBJ1-1 | TRBV5-1 | ASSSGAQGVTEAF